This TCR beta chain was identified during a study of blood T cell repertoires in COVID-19. For the study at large: Nucleic acid was either cDNA or gDNA, and it came from T cells, B-cell-depleted T cells, or PBMCs.

The CDR3 is 15 residues long. After removal of 6 bases from V and 5 bases from J, the junction contained 12 bases not matched to a gene. The germline V gene has CDR1 SGHAT and CDR2 FQNNGV. No more than 2 weeks before study entry, exposed participants had met a case of COVID-19. In the authors' workflow: Cell counts per sample came from amplifying reference gene primers. Profiled with immunoSEQ multiplex PCR; TCRdb holds only in-frame clones, not every one. V and J calls and clone size are given by that table; D and trimming were obtained from the DNA. Of roughly 220,000 clones listed, 90% were seen once; the top ten hold around 15%.

The chain uses TRBV11-2 and TRBJ1-2, with 7 bases fitting TRBD1. The sample consisted of PBMCs or T cells enriched from blood (not recorded which). This receptor was obtained from a young man who had been exposed to COVID-19. The CDR3 DNA follows: TGTGCCAGCAGGGTGCCGGGACAGAAGTATTATGGCTACACCTTC. This gives the protein CASRVPGQKYYGYTF.